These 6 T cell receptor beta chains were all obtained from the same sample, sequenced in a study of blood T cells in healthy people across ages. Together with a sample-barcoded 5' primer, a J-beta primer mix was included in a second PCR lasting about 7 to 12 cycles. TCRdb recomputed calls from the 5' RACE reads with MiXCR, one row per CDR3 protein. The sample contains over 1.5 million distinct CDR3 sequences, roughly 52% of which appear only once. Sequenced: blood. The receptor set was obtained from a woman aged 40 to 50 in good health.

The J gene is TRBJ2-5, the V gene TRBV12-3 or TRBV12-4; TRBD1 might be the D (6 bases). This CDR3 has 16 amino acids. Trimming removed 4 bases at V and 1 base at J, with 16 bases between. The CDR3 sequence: CASSSRYRDGQETQYF. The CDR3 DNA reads TGTGCCAGCAGTTCCAGATACAGGGACGGCCAAGAGACCCAGTACTTC.

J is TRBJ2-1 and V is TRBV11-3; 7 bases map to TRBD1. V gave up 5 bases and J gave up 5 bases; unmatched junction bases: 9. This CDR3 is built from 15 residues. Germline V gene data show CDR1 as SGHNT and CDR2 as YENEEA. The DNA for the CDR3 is TGTGCCAGCAGCATAAGACAGGGAACAAACAATGAGCAGTTCTTC. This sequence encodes CASSIRQGTNNEQFF.

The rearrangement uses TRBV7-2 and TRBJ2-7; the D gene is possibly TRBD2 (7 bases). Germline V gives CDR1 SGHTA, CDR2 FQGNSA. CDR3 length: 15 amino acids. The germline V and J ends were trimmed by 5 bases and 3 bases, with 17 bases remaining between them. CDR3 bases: TGTGCCAGCAGCCGACCGGGGGGCAGGGACTACGAGCAGTACTTC. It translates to CASSRPGGRDYEQYF.

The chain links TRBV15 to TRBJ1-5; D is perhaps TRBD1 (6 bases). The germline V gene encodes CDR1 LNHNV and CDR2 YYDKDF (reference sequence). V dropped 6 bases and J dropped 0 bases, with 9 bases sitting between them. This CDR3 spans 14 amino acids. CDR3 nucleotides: TGTGCCACCAGAGGGGGGAATAGCAATCAGCCCCAGCATTTT. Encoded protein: CATRGGNSNQPQHF.

CDR3 bases: TGTGCCAGCAGTTGGACCTCCCTAGGACTCTACGAGCAGTACTTC. Translation: CASSWTSLGLYEQYF. The chain has TRBV27 and TRBJ2-7; TRBD2 might be the D (5 bases). The CDR3 contains 15 residues. CDR1 is MNHEY, CDR2 SMNVEV, per germline (reference sequence). Trimming stripped 4 bases from V and 3 bases from J, with 16 bases between.

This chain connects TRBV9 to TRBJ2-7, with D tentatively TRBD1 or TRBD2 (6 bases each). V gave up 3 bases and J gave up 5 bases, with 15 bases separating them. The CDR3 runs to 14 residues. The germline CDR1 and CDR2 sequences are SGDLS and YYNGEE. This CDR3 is CASSAPVGGDEQYF. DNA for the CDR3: TGTGCCAGCAGCGCCCCAGTGGGGGGCGACGAGCAGTACTTC. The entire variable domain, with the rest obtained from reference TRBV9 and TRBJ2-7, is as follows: DSGVTQTPKHLITATGQRVTLRCSPRSGDLSVYWYQQSLDQGLQFLIQYYNGEERAKGNILERFSAQQFPDLHSELNLSSLELGDSALYFCASSAPVGGDEQYFGPGTRLTVT.